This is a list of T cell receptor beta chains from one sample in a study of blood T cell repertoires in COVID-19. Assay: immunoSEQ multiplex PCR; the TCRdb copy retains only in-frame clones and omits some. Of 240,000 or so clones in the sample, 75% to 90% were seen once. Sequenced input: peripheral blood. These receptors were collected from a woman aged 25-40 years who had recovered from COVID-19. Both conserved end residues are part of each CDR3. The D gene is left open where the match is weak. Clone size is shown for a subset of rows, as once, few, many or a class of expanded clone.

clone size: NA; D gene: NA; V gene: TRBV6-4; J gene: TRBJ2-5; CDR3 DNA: TGTGCCAGCAGTGACGAGGGAGAGACCCAGTACTTC; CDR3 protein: CASSDEGETQYF
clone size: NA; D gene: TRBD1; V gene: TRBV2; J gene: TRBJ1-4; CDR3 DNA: TGTGCCAGCAGACCGACAGGGTTGGGCGAAAAACTGTTTTTT; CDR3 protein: CASRPTGLGEKLFF
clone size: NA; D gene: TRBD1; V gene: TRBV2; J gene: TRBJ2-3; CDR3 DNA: TGTGCCAGCAGTGAGCAGGGGGCAACAGATACGCAGTATTTT; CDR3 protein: CASSEQGATDTQYF
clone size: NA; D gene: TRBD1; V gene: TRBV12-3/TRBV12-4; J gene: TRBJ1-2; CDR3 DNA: TGTGCCAGCAGAGGACAGGGGTATGGTGGCTACACCTTC; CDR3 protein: CASRGQGYGGYTF
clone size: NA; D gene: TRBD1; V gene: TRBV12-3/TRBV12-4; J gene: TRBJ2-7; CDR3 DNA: TGTGCCAGCAGTTTAGGACAGGGCTACGAGCAGTACTTC; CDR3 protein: CASSLGQGYEQYF
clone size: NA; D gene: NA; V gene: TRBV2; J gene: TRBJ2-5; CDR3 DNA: TGTGCCAGCAGCGTTGAAGGCGGAACCCAGTACTTC; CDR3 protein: CASSVEGGTQYF
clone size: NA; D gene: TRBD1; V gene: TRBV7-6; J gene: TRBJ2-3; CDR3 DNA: TGTGCCAGCAGTTTATCGGACAGGTTCACAGATACGCAGTATTTT; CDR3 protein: CASSLSDRFTDTQYF
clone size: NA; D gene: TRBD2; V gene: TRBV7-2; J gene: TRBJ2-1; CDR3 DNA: TGTGCCAGCAGGCTAGCGGAGAACAATGAGCAGTTCTTC; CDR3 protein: CASRLAENNEQFF
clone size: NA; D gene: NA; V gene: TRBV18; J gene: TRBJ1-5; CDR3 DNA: TGTGCCAGCTCATCAGGGTTAAGTCAGCCCCAGCATTTT; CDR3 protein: CASSSGLSQPQHF
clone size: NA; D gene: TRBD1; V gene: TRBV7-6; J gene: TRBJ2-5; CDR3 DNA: TGTGCCAGCAGCTTCAATGACAGGGTTGGAGAGACCCAGTACTTC; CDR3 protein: CASSFNDRVGETQYF
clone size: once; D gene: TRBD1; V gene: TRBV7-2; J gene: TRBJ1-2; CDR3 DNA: TGTGCCAGCAGCTTGTCCGGGACAGCTGACTATGGCTACACCTTC; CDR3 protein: CASSLSGTADYGYTF
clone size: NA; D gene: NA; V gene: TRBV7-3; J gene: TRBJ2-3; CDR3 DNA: TGTGCCAGCAGCCCGGGCGGGATCACAGATACGCAGTATTTT; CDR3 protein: CASSPGGITDTQYF
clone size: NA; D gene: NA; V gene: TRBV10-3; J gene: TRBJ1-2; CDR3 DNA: TGTGCCATCAGTTCAGGGACAAACTATGGCTACACCTTC; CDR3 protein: CAISSGTNYGYTF
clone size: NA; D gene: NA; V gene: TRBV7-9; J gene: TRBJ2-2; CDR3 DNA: TGTGCCAGCAGGTCGTCAGGGGGGGAGCTGTTTTTT; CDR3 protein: CASRSSGGELFF
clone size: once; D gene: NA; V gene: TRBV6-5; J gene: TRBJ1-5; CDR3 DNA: TGTGCCAGCAGTTACTCGATTTACAACAATCAGCCCCAGCATTTT; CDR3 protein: CASSYSIYNNQPQHF
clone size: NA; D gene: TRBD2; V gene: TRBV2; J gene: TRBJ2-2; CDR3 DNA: TGTGCCAGCACCCCGGGGACTAGCGGGGTCACCGGGGAGCTGTTTTTT; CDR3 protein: CASTPGTSGVTGELFF
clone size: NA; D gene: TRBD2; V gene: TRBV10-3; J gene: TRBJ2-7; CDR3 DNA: TGTGCCATCAGTGGTAGCGGGGGCCCTACGGGGGGCGAGCAGTACTTC; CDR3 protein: CAISGSGGPTGGEQYF
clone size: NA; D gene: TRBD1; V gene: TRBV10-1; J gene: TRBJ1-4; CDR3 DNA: TGCGCCAGCACCCACAGGGGAACTAATGAAAAACTGTTTTTT; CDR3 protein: CASTHRGTNEKLFF
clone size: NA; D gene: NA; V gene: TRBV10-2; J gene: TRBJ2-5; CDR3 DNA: TGCGCCAGCAGTGACTCCCAGGGCAGTTCGGAGACCCAGTACTTC; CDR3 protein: CASSDSQGSSETQYF
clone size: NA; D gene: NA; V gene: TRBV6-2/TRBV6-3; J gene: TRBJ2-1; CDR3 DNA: TGTGCCAGCAGTTACGGGGCGGAAAACAATGAGCAGTTCTTC; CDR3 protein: CASSYGAENNEQFF
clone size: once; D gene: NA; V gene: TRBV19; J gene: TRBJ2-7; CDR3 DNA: TGTGCCAGTAGTATAGTTGGGGGCCACGAGCAGTACTTC; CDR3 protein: CASSIVGGHEQYF
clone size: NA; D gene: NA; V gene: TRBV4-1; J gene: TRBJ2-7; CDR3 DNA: TGCGCCAGCAGCCCAGGGCTCAGCTACGAGCAGTACTTC; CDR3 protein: CASSPGLSYEQYF
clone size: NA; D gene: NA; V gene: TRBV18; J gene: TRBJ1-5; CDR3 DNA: TGTGCCAGCTCCGGAGGACAGAGCAATCAGCCCCAGCATTTT; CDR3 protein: CASSGGQSNQPQHF